The clone carrying this T cell receptor beta chain was counted many times. The iRepertoire nested amplicon-rescue multiplex PCR amplified TCR alpha and beta CDR3s from RNA. Via MiXCR, TCRdb re-called the multiplex PCR reads, giving one row per CDR3 protein. The table includes around 100,000 distinct CDR3 sequences, 25% to 30% detected once. This entry comes from a study of glioma-infiltrating T cells. Germline V lookup: CDR1 SEHNR, CDR2 FQNEAQ (reference sequence). There are 11 residues in the CDR3. V was shortened by 5 bases and J by 6 bases, with 6 bases between the two germline ends. The chain joins TRBV7-9 to TRBJ2-3, with D unresolved. The source is a human donor with low-grade glioma or glioblastoma, undergoing nonglioma brain surgery, or in good health (not recorded which). The material sequenced was glioma tissue, nonneoplastic brain tissue, or PBMCs (not recorded which). The CDR3 loop is CASSPQDTQYF. In DNA form, the CDR3 reads TGTGCCAGCAGCCCTCAGGATACGCAGTATTTT.